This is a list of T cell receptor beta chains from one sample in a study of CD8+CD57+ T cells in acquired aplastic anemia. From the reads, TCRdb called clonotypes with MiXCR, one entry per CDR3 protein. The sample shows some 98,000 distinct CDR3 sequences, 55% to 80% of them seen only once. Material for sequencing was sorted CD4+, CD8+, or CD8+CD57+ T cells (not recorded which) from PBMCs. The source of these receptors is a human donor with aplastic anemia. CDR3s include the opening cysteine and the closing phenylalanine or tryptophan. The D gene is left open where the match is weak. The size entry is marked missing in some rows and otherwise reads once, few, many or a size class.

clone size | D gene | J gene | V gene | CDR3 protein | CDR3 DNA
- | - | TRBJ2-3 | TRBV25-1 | CASSLLGGFTDTQYF | TGTGCCAGCAGTCTATTAGGGGGATTCACAGATACGCAGTATTTT
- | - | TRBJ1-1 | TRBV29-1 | CSVMGAGWTEAFF | TGCAGCGTCATGGGGGCAGGGTGGACTGAAGCTTTCTTT
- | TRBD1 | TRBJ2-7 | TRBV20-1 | CSASAQGAKPYEQYF | TGCAGTGCTAGTGCCCAGGGGGCAAAACCTTACGAGCAGTACTTC
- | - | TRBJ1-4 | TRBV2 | CASSEERVGPVLFF | TGTGCCAGCAGTGAAGAACGTGTAGGACCTGTCCTGTTTTTT
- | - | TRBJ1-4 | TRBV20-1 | CSGMGGTSGEKLFF | TGCAGTGGAATGGGAGGGACGTCAGGTGAAAAACTGTTTTTT
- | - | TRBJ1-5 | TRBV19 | CASSTGSQQPQHF | TGTGCCAGTAGTACCGGGTCTCAGCAGCCCCAGCATTTT
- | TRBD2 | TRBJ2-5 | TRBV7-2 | CASSKAGGLQETQYF | TGTGCCAGCAGCAAAGCGGGGGGTCTCCAAGAGACCCAGTACTTC
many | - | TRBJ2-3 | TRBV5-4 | CASRIRTSTDTQYF | TGTGCCAGCAGAATTAGGACCAGCACAGATACGCAGTATTTT
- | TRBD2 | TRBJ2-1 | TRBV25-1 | CASSSTPGTSGINEQFF | TGTGCTAGCAGCTCCACCCCCGGGACTAGCGGGATAAATGAGCAGTTCTTC
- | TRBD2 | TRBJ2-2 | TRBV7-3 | CASSASQASGNTGELFF | TGTGCCAGCAGCGCCTCCCAGGCTAGCGGAAACACCGGGGAGCTGTTTTTT
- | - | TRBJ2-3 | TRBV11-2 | CASSLAGGTSGQYF | TGTGCCAGCAGCTTAGCTGGGGGCACGAGCGGGCAGTATTTT
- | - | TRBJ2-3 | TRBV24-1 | CATSDPRGTDTQYF | TGTGCCACCAGTGACCCCAGGGGCACAGATACGCAGTATTTT
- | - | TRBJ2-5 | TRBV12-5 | CASGKLETQYF | TGTGCTAGTGGAAAATTGGAGACCCAGTACTTC
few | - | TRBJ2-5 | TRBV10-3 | CAIKHSQDQQETQYF | TGTGCCATCAAGCACAGTCAAGACCAACAAGAGACCCAGTACTTC